This T cell receptor beta chain was observed in a study of shared clonotypes between healthy human individuals. Study conclusions and caveats: Rarefaction showed that sequencing of sorted subsets was incomplete (despite large depth). Expectations were that clonotype sharing among donors would be affected by sequencing depth.

Germline CDR1 reads SGHDT; CDR2 reads YYEEEE. V lost 4 bases to trimming and J lost 7 bases, with 15 bases between them. The CDR3 is 14 residues long. Clones were sequenced by immunoSEQ multiplex PCR, and TCRdb holds only the in-frame ones, with some missing. The sample lists over 950,000 clones; approximately 80% were seen once. Concerning this clone: Its antigen remains unknown.

The material sequenced was memory CD4+ T cells from PBMCs. Subset noted: CD45RA-negative fraction. This TCR came from a man in his late teens or twenties in good health. Some clones in this sample may be carry-over from other donors' samples. V and J are TRBV5-6 and TRBJ2-1, with a weak D call TRBD2 (5 bases). CDR3 loop: CASSNRGLLNEQFF. The DNA of the CDR3 is TGTGCCAGCAGCAACCGGGGTTTGCTGAATGAGCAGTTCTTC.